Below are 30 T cell receptor beta chains sequenced from a single sample in a study of blood T cell repertoires in COVID-19. Here immunoSEQ multiplex PCR was the method, and the copy in TCRdb shows in-frame clones only, minus some. The table includes 310,000 or so clones, 80% to 90% detected once. Sequenced: PBMCs or T cells enriched from blood (not recorded which). These receptors were obtained from a woman younger than 35 who had recovered from COVID-19.

The V gene is TRBV30, the J gene TRBJ1-1, with D tentatively TRBD1 (5 bases). Between the trimmed V and J ends, which lost 8 bases and 11 bases, there was a span of 15 bases. Germline V gene lookup returns CDR1 GTSNPN and CDR2 SVGIG (reference sequence). The CDR3 contains 10 residues. CDR3 sequence: CAHHRSKAFF. Written as DNA, the CDR3 is TGTGCCCACCACAGGTCGAAGGCTTTCTTT. The full variable domain, its missing parts supplied by reference TRBV30 and TRBJ1-1, is SQTIHQWPATLVQPVGSPLSLECTVEGTSNPNLYWYRQAAGRGLQLLFYSVGIGQISSEVPQNLSASRPQDRQFILSSKKLLLSDSGFYLCAHHRSKAFFGQGTRLTVV.

A word on this clone: The junction departs from the called germline gene at one end, perhaps through a read error. The chain couples TRBV7-7 to TRBJ1-5; D not certain. In germline, CDR1 is SSHAT, CDR2 FNYEAQ (reference sequence). The CDR3 loop spans 17 amino acids. CDR3 DNA: TGTGCTAGCAGTCCAACACTCAAACCACGGGTCAATCAGCCCCAGCATTTT. This encodes CASSPTLKPRVNQPQHF.

The rearrangement uses TRBV19 and TRBJ1-6; D gene unclear. CDR1 and CDR2 from the germline V gene are LNHDA and SQIVND (reference sequence). V lost 6 bases, J lost 2 bases, and 5 bases lay in between. There are 13 residues in the CDR3. The CDR3 loop reads CASRSPYNSPLHF. The CDR3 DNA sequence: TGTGCCAGTAGGTCTCCCTATAATTCACCCCTCCACTTT.

This chain's CDR3 is CAWKRKWTDNSPLHF. CDR3 DNA: TGTGCCTGGAAAAGGAAGTGGACAGATAATTCACCCCTCCACTTT. The rearrangement links TRBV30 to TRBJ1-6, with D possibly matching TRBD1 (6 bases). The V gene's germline CDR1 is GTSNPN and CDR2 SVGIG (reference sequence). The CDR3 is 15 amino acids. V dropped 4 bases and J dropped 5 bases, with 15 bases sitting between them.

This sequence joins TRBV4-1 and TRBJ1-3; 8 bases align to TRBD1. The V gene end was trimmed by 3 bases and the J gene end by 2 bases; junction bases not matched to a gene: 3. The CDR3 is 15 amino acids. Germline V gives CDR1 MGHRA, CDR2 YSYEKL. The CDR3 DNA reads as TGCGCCAGCAGCCACGTACAGGGGGCTGGAAACACCATATATTTT. The encoded protein is CASSHVQGAGNTIYF.

V gene TRBV7-9 combines with J gene TRBJ1-1, with a weak D call TRBD1 (6 bases). Deletions cut 5 bases from V and 7 bases from J, with 17 bases between. The germline gives CDR1 SEHNR, CDR2 FQNEAQ (reference sequence). The CDR3 is 14 amino acids. The CDR3 here is CASSPGGQYGEAFF. The CDR3 region has the DNA TGTGCCAGCAGCCCCGGAGGACAGTATGGTGAAGCTTTCTTT.

Notes on this clone: A read error may produce the germline difference seen at one junction end. The chain employs TRBV28 and TRBJ2-7; possible D gene TRBD1, 6 bases. The CDR3 runs to 12 residues. CDR1 MDHEN and CDR2 SYDVKM come from the germline V gene. This CDR3 reads CASSPLDGQSDF. The CDR3 coding sequence is TGTGCCAGCAGTCCCCTAGACGGACAGAGCGACTTC.

The J gene is TRBJ1-6, the V gene TRBV2, with a possible D match to TRBD1 (6 bases). The V and J ends lost 3 bases and 7 bases respectively, with 16 bases between them. Germline CDR1 is SNHLY and CDR2 is FYNNEI. The CDR3 extends over 16 amino acids. CDR3 coding DNA: TGTGCCAGCAGTGATACAGGGTGGGATAGAAATTCACCCCTCCACTTT. Translating it yields CASSDTGWDRNSPLHF.

The CDR3 nucleotides are TGTGCCAGCAGTCGGGACAGCCTTAGCAATCAGCCCCAGCATTTT. Protein: CASSRDSLSNQPQHF. This sequence joins TRBV2 and TRBJ1-5; 7 bases map to TRBD1. The CDR3 sequence is 15 residues long. CDR1 and CDR2 (germline): SNHLY, FYNNEI. V shed 5 bases, J shed 0 bases, and the junction held 4 bases outside the gene matches. Full variable domain (missing parts from reference TRBV2 and TRBJ1-5): EPEVTQTPSHQVTQMGQEVILRCVPISNHLYFYWYRQILGQKVEFLVSFYNNEISEKSEIFDDQFSVERPDGSNFTLKIRSTKLEDSAMYFCASSRDSLSNQPQHFGDGTRLSIL.

The chain has TRBV13 and TRBJ1-5; 7 nucleotides agree with TRBD1. The CDR3 length is 15 residues. Trimming cost V 6 bases and J 4 bases; bases outside gene matches: 9. CDR1 and CDR2 from the germline V gene are PRHDT and FYEKMQ (reference sequence). The CDR3 spells CASSPRDSWNQPQHF. CDR3 in DNA: TGTGCCAGCAGTCCTCGGGACAGTTGGAATCAGCCCCAGCATTTT.

This clone has more than one count but fewer than ten. The rearrangement joins TRBV5-4 to TRBJ2-2, with TRBD1 identical over 8 bases. V was pared by 4 bases and J by 6 bases, with 5 bases of the junction left unmatched. The CDR3 is 14 residues long. Germline-derived CDR1 and CDR2 are SGHNT and YYREEE (reference sequence). The CDR3 DNA reads as TGTGCCAGCAGCCGGACAGGGATGGCCGGGGAGCTGTTTTTT. As protein: CASSRTGMAGELFF.

The chain couples TRBV6-5 to TRBJ2-7; D gene unclear. CDR3 length: 12 amino acids. V lost 6 bases to trimming and J lost 4 bases, with 10 bases between them. Germline values: CDR1 MNHEY, CDR2 SVGAGI. The CDR3 DNA reads TGTGCCAGCAGCCCCGACATTTACGAGCAGTACTTC. Translating it yields CASSPDIYEQYF.

The chain is built from TRBV6-1 and TRBJ1-1; the D is unclear. Trimming took off 2 bases at V and 3 bases at J, with 10 bases between the two ends. The V gene's germline CDR1 is MNHNS and CDR2 SASEGT. This CDR3 spans 14 amino acids. CDR3 nucleotides: TGTGCCAGCAGTGAAACCGGGGAGCACACTGAAGCTTTCTTT. It codes for CASSETGEHTEAFF.

This chain joins TRBV3-1 (or the pseudogene TRBV3-2) and TRBJ2-4; 8 bases line up with TRBD1. The CDR3 totals 12 residues. Trimming took 3 bases from V and 8 from J; bases not matched to a gene: 0. From germline, CDR1 is LGHDT and CDR2 YNNKEL (reference sequence). The CDR3 DNA is TGTGCCAGCAGCCAGACAGGGGACATTCAGTACTTC. As protein: CASSQTGDIQYF.

The chain has TRBV3-1 (or the pseudogene TRBV3-2) and TRBJ1-1; 7 bases fit TRBD1. V gave up 3 bases and J gave up 8 bases; unmatched junction bases: 3. Germline V gives CDR1 LGHDT, CDR2 YNNKEL (reference sequence). This CDR3 contains 12 residues. The CDR3 DNA follows: TGTGCCAGCAGCCACCGGGACAGCGAAGCTTTCTTT. This encodes CASSHRDSEAFF.

The chain couples TRBV14 to TRBJ2-7, with TRBD1 as a possible D gene (5 bases). V lost 2 bases and J lost 6, with 11 bases in between. This CDR3 spans 13 amino acids. CDR1 is SGHDN and CDR2 is FVKESK in the germline V gene. The CDR3 is CASSQRNRPEQYF. The CDR3 DNA is TGTGCCAGCAGCCAACGTAACAGGCCCGAGCAGTACTTC.

The chain carries TRBV5-1 and TRBJ2-7; the match to TRBD2 covers 7 bases. Trimming at V came to 4 bases and at J to 3 bases, leaving 7 bases not matched to a gene. The CDR3 spans 14 residues. Germline V gene data show CDR1 as SGHRS and CDR2 as YFSETQ. The CDR3 DNA follows: TGCGCCAGCAGCCCCCCGGGGGGTGACTACGAGCAGTACTTC. Encoded protein: CASSPPGGDYEQYF.

The V and J genes are TRBV29-1 and TRBJ1-1; D gene uncertain. This CDR3 spans 14 amino acids. CDR1 SQVTM and CDR2 ANQGSEA come from the germline V gene. Trimming left V 7 bases short and J 8 bases short, with 23 bases between. The CDR3 nucleotides are TGCAGCGCTCTTGGAGGACTGGGGATGGCCGAAGCTTTCTTT. This translates into CSALGGLGMAEAFF.

The gene calls are TRBV5-4 and TRBJ2-2; D gene uncertain. The CDR3 contains 13 residues. Per germline, CDR1 SGHNT and CDR2 YYREEE (reference sequence). V lost 0 bases to trimming and J lost 7 bases, with 7 bases between them. CDR3 in amino acids: CASSLGPDGELFF. CDR3 sequence (DNA): TGTGCCAGCAGCTTGGGGCCAGACGGGGAGCTGTTTTTT.

Notes on this clone: The sample holds other DNA sequences that translate to the same CDR3. The V and J genes are TRBV28 and TRBJ1-2; 9 nucleotides agree with TRBD1. Trimming removed 6 bases from V and 2 bases from J; junction bases left unmatched: 4. Germline values: CDR1 MDHEN, CDR2 SYDVKM. CDR3 length: 14 residues. DNA for the CDR3: TGTGCCAGCAGCTTCACAGGGGGCAACTATGGCTACACCTTC. This sequence encodes CASSFTGGNYGYTF.

The V and J genes are TRBV19 and TRBJ2-6; TRBD1 agrees at 10 bases. With 7 bases clipped from V and 2 bases from J, the junction kept 11 bases outside the gene matches. The CDR3 is 18 amino acids. Germline V gives CDR1 LNHDA, CDR2 SQIVND (reference sequence). This CDR3 is CASTPTGGAVTGANVLTF. CDR3 in DNA: TGTGCCAGTACCCCGACAGGGGGCGCCGTAACTGGGGCCAACGTCCTGACTTTC. The full variable domain, its missing parts supplied by reference TRBV19 and TRBJ2-6, is DGGITQSPKYLFRKEGQNVTLSCEQNLNHDAMYWYRQDPGQGLRLIYYSQIVNDFQKGDIAEGYSVSREKKESFPLTVTSAQKNPTAFYLCASTPTGGAVTGANVLTFGAGSRLTVL.

The chain has TRBV2 and TRBJ1-5, with 10 bases identical to TRBD1. The CDR3 runs 16 residues. Trimming cost V 2 bases and J 1 base; bases outside gene matches: 2. CDR1 and CDR2 (germline): SNHLY, FYNNEI. The CDR3 spells CASSELGQGSNQPQHF. In DNA form, the CDR3 reads TGTGCCAGCAGTGAATTGGGACAGGGGAGCAATCAGCCCCAGCATTTT.

V usage is TRBV3-1 (or the pseudogene TRBV3-2) and J usage is TRBJ1-4; 10 nucleotides line up with TRBD1. The J segment lost 7 bases and the V segment lost 2 bases, leaving 7 bases of the junction unmatched. The CDR3 spans 16 residues. Germline values: CDR1 LGHDT, CDR2 YNNKEL (reference sequence). This CDR3 reads CASSQLSGTGVEKLFF. In DNA form, the CDR3 reads TGTGCCAGCAGCCAATTGTCCGGGACAGGGGTTGAAAAACTGTTTTTT.

CDR3 in DNA: TGCGCCAGCAGCGCCTCCACAGGGGGCTATGATGGCTACACCTTC. Amino acids: CASSASTGGYDGYTF. The chain uses TRBV5-1 and TRBJ1-2; 9 bases match TRBD1. V shed 4 bases, J shed 6 bases, and the junction held 10 bases outside the gene matches. The CDR3 has 15 residues. Germline CDR1 reads SGHRS; CDR2 reads YFSETQ.

This clone was seen just once. The chain has TRBV6-5 and TRBJ1-5, with D uncertain. Trimming removed 2 bases from V and 0 bases from J, with 8 bases in between. This CDR3 spans 15 amino acids. CDR1 is MNHEY, CDR2 SVGAGI, per germline. DNA of the CDR3: TGTGCCAGCAGTTACAGCGGGTATAGCAATCAGCCCCAGCATTTT. This encodes CASSYSGYSNQPQHF.

This chain links TRBV10-1 with TRBJ2-5; 8 bases line up with TRBD2. The CDR3 runs to 18 residues. Germline CDR1 reads WNHNN; CDR2 reads SYGVQD (reference sequence). V lost 2 bases to trimming and J lost 2 bases; unmatched junction nucleotides: 13. CDR3 sequence reads: CASSEGPSGAGGQETQYF. As DNA, the CDR3 is TGCGCCAGCAGTGAGGGCCCCTCGGGGGCGGGGGGTCAAGAGACCCAGTACTTC.

The chain employs TRBV2 and TRBJ2-7; TRBD1 matches 9 bases. Trimming at V came to 5 bases and at J to 6 bases, leaving 2 bases not matched to a gene. The germline V gene encodes CDR1 SNHLY and CDR2 FYNNEI. The CDR3 runs to 12 residues. CDR3 bases: TGTGCCAGCAGTTCACAGGGGGCCGAGCAGTACTTC. Encoded protein: CASSSQGAEQYF.

The chain couples TRBV11-2 to TRBJ1-6, with D perhaps TRBD1 (5 bases). The ends were cut back, 4 bases at V and 9 bases at J, with 16 bases in the middle. There are 15 residues in the CDR3. CDR1 SGHAT and CDR2 FQNNGV come from the germline V gene. The CDR3 nucleotides are TGTGCCAGCAGCTATGGGACTGCAAGGATTTCACCCCTCCACTTT. It translates to CASSYGTARISPLHF.

This chain uses TRBV21-1 with TRBJ2-3; the DNA was not used to check the table's D call, TRBD2. TRBV21-1 is deemed a pseudogene. This CDR3 has 17 residues. This CDR3 reads CASSKGGKREEEDTQYF. DNA for the CDR3: TGTGCCAGCAGCAAAGGAGGGAAGCGGGAGGAGGAAGATACGCAGTATTTT.

V gene TRBV3-1 (or the pseudogene TRBV3-2) combines with J gene TRBJ2-3; perhaps TRBD2 as D (5 bases). Trimming took off 2 bases at V and 6 bases at J, with 21 bases between the two ends. The CDR3 is 17 amino acids. Germline CDR1 and CDR2: LGHDT and YNNKEL (reference sequence). The CDR3 protein is CASSQHLRGDWRDTQYF. In nucleotides, the CDR3 is TGTGCCAGCAGCCAACACTTACGTGGGGATTGGAGGGATACGCAGTATTTT.